The T cell receptor (beta chain) described here comes from a study of neurological immune-mediated disorders. This clonotype appeared many times. Its antigen is as yet unknown. The authors produced cDNA by 5'RACE using 10-nucleotide random UMIs. Every sequencing run produced over 160 million TCR-beta sequences, and the sequences from any one run covered 15-18 subjects. TCRdb recomputed calls from the 5' RACE reads with MiXCR, one row per CDR3 protein. The sample has 15,000 or so distinct CDR3 sequences, roughly 22% seen once. General study results and limits: No sharing of CDR3 amino acid sequences was observed among expanded clones across subjects, suggesting private repertoires in all groups.

The sequencing input was PBMCs. The sequence derives from a man in his forties or fifties in good health.

CDR3: CSARGLAAKYEQYF. CDR3 DNA: TGCAGTGCTAGAGGACTAGCGGCAAAATACGAGCAGTACTTC. This rearrangement joins TRBV20-1 to TRBJ2-7; 9 bases are a match to TRBD2. CDR1 is DFQATT, CDR2 SNEGSKA, per germline (reference sequence). The junction had 5 bases not matched to a gene; V was cut back by 1 base and J by 4 bases. This CDR3 has 14 amino acids.